This entry lists 23 T cell receptor beta chains sequenced from one sample in a study of blood T cell repertoires in COVID-19. Libraries were prepared by immunoSEQ multiplex PCR; TCRdb keeps only in-frame clonotypes and omits some of them. The data hold roughly 180,000 clones, with roughly 81% observed a single time. The sample comprised peripheral blood. These receptor sequences come from a middle-aged woman with COVID-19, enrolled during active disease.

The gene calls are TRBV3-1 (or the pseudogene TRBV3-2) and TRBJ2-6; possible D gene TRBD2, 6 bases. The germline V gene encodes CDR1 LGHDT and CDR2 YNNKEL (reference sequence). Trimming took off 4 bases at V and 0 bases at J, with 13 bases between the two ends. CDR3 size: 17 residues. CDR3 nucleotides: TGTGCCAGCAGCCCGACTTTGGGGGGCTCTGGGGCCAACGTCCTGACTTTC. It yields the protein CASSPTLGGSGANVLTF.

The chain has TRBV3-1 (or the pseudogene TRBV3-2) and TRBJ1-2, with D possibly being TRBD1 (5 bases). The ends were cut back, 3 bases at V and 2 bases at J, with 7 bases in the middle. The CDR3 spans 13 residues. The germline gives CDR1 LGHDT, CDR2 YNNKEL (reference sequence). The CDR3 sequence is CASSHRQNYGYTF. CDR3 DNA: TGTGCCAGCAGCCACCGACAGAACTATGGCTACACCTTC.

The chain links TRBV30 to TRBJ2-1; 11 bases map to TRBD2. CDR3 size: 14 residues. CDR1 is GTSNPN, CDR2 SVGIG, per germline (reference sequence). Germline trimming cut 8 bases from V and 7 bases from J; bases unmatched to any gene: 10. CDR3 DNA sequence: TGTGCCGGGATTCTAGCGGGAGGTTGGAATGAGCAGTTCTTC. Translation: CAGILAGGWNEQFF.

For the CDR3, the DNA is TGTGCCAGCTCACCGCGGGGGGCAACCTTCTCCTACGAGCAGTACTTC. It is translated as CASSPRGATFSYEQYF. The J gene is TRBJ2-7, the V gene TRBV18, with 8 bases fitting TRBD2. The CDR3 loop spans 16 amino acids. Germline V gene sequence: CDR1 KGHSH, CDR2 LQKENI. The V and J ends lost 3 bases and 0 bases, in that order; junction bases with no gene match: 7.

The chain couples TRBV7-9 to TRBJ2-1; D perhaps matches TRBD1 (5 bases). This CDR3 has 16 amino acids. Germline CDR1 is SEHNR and CDR2 is FQNEAQ (reference sequence). The V gene lost 5 bases and the J gene lost 0 bases, with 14 bases spanning the gap. This CDR3 reads CASSLPGAGSYNEQFF. The DNA of the CDR3 is TGTGCCAGCAGCCTACCTGGGGCTGGCTCCTACAATGAGCAGTTCTTC.

This sequence joins TRBV9 and TRBJ2-2; 10 positions match TRBD1. The CDR3 contains 16 residues. Germline trimming cut 1 base from V and 7 bases from J; bases unmatched to any gene: 7. CDR1 is SGDLS and CDR2 is YYNGEE in the germline V gene. CDR3 amino acids: CASSVRGQGSFGELFF. The CDR3 nucleotides are TGTGCCAGCAGCGTAAGGGGACAGGGGTCGTTCGGGGAGCTGTTTTTT. Drawing the rest from reference TRBV9 and TRBJ2-2, the complete variable domain is DSGVTQTPKHLITATGQRVTLRCSPRSGDLSVYWYQQSLDQGLQFLIQYYNGEERAKGNILERFSAQQFPDLHSELNLSSLELGDSALYFCASSVRGQGSFGELFFGEGSRLTVL.

The gene calls are TRBV21-1 and TRBJ1-5; the table's D call of TRBD1 was not tested on the DNA. TRBV21-1 is reported as a pseudogene. CDR3 length: 16 residues. CDR3 region: CASSKPSGQGNQPQHF. The CDR3 nucleotides are TGTGCCAGCAGCAAACCGAGCGGCCAGGGGAATCAGCCCCAGCATTTT.

J is TRBJ1-4 and V is TRBV4-1, with D unresolved. The CDR3 spans 18 residues. Germline CDR1 and CDR2: MGHRA and YSYEKL. V lost 3 bases to trimming and J lost 0 bases, with 17 bases between them. CDR3 protein: CASSQRHTAEATNEKLFF. The DNA for the CDR3 is TGCGCCAGCAGCCAGAGACATACCGCTGAAGCAACTAATGAAAAACTGTTTTTT.

The rearrangement uses TRBV5-6 and TRBJ2-3; D ambiguous. This CDR3 is 15 amino acids long. The germline gives CDR1 SGHDT, CDR2 YYEEEE. V shed 1 base and J shed 1 base, with 10 bases lying between them. CDR3 residues: CASSLLSSGTDTQYF. The CDR3, as DNA: TGTGCCAGCAGCTTGTTATCCAGCGGCACAGATACGCAGTATTTT.

This chain uses TRBV7-6 with TRBJ2-2; maybe TRBD1 (5 bases). The CDR3 has 15 residues. Between the trimmed V and J ends, which lost 1 base and 3 bases, there was a span of 9 bases. CDR1 is SGHVS and CDR2 is FNYEAQ in the germline V gene. CDR3 DNA: TGTGCCAGCAGCTTAGAGGGGCCGGACACCGGGGAGCTGTTTTTT. This gives the protein CASSLEGPDTGELFF.

This clone has a single count. This chain uses TRBV5-6 with TRBJ2-7; 11 bases line up with TRBD2. This CDR3 comprises 15 residues. Trimming at V came to 2 bases and at J to 7 bases, leaving 8 bases not matched to a gene. Germline lookup yields CDR1 SGHDT and CDR2 YYEEEE. CDR3 nucleotides: TGTGCCAGCAGCTTTACTAGCGGGGGTGCTTGGGAGCAGTACGTC. This gives the protein CASSFTSGGAWEQYV.

This chain links TRBV12-5 with TRBJ1-4, with 9 bases aligning to TRBD1. CDR1 and CDR2 (germline): LGHNT, FRNRAP. V gave up 4 bases and J gave up 4 bases; unmatched junction bases: 1. CDR3 length equals 14 residues. CDR3 DNA sequence: TGTGCTAGTGGTTCGGGACAGGGTAATGAAAAACTGTTTTTT. Translation: CASGSGQGNEKLFF.

The CDR3 DNA reads TGTGCCAGTAGTTCCCGGGGAACGGGCTACGAGCAGTACTTC. Translation: CASSSRGTGYEQYF. The chain couples TRBV19 to TRBJ2-7; TRBD2 might be the D (5 bases). Germline assignment: CDR1 LNHDA and CDR2 SQIVND (reference sequence). This CDR3 contains 14 residues. The V gene lost 5 bases and the J gene lost 3 bases, with 14 bases spanning the gap.

This rearrangement joins TRBV2 to TRBJ1-2, with 9 bases matching TRBD1. The CDR3 loop spans 14 amino acids. Per germline, CDR1 SNHLY and CDR2 FYNNEI. V shed 5 bases, J shed 5 bases, and the junction held 6 bases outside the gene matches. CDR3 residues: CASSPSGQGYGYTF. CDR3 DNA sequence: TGTGCCAGCAGTCCTTCGGGACAGGGTTATGGCTACACCTTC.

The chain couples TRBV7-8 to TRBJ2-1, with D perhaps TRBD1 (6 bases). V lost 6 bases and J 9 bases, leaving 18 bases between the germline ends. CDR1 and CDR2 from the germline V gene are SGHVS and FQNEAQ. This CDR3 is 14 amino acids long. CDR3 residues: CASSLTQGWAEQFF. As DNA, the CDR3 is TGTGCCAGCAGTTTAACTCAGGGGTGGGCTGAGCAGTTCTTC. The variable domain in full, with the rest retrieved from reference TRBV7-8 and TRBJ2-1, is GAGVSQSPRYKVAKRGQDVALRCDPISGHVSLFWYQQALGQGPEFLTYFQNEAQLDKSGLPSDRFFAERPEGSVSTLKIQRTQQEDSAVYLCASSLTQGWAEQFFGPGTRLTVL.

This chain uses TRBV6-5 with TRBJ2-6, with D perhaps matching TRBD2 (5 bases). Germline loops: CDR1 MNHEY, CDR2 SVGAGI. The CDR3 length is 13 residues. In nucleotides, the CDR3 is TGTGCAGGAGGAGTCTCTGGGGCCAACGTCCTGACTTTC. This translates into CAGGVSGANVLTF.

The CDR3 region is CASSILAGAENEQFF. The CDR3 DNA is TGTGCCAGTAGTATTTTAGCGGGAGCCGAAAATGAGCAGTTCTTC. V is TRBV19 and J is TRBJ2-1, with TRBD2 matching 9 bases. V trimming: 3 bases; J trimming: 7 bases; junction bases outside the gene matches: 7. The V gene's germline CDR1 is LNHDA and CDR2 SQIVND (reference sequence). This CDR3 has 15 residues.

This chain links TRBV19 with TRBJ2-2; unclear D gene. V lost 5 bases and J 8 bases, leaving 15 bases between the germline ends. The CDR3 has 14 residues. Germline CDR1 reads LNHDA; CDR2 reads SQIVND (reference sequence). CDR3 in DNA: TGTGCCAGTAGTCTCGGCCCCCAGCGTGGGGAGCTGTTTTTT. Its protein product is CASSLGPQRGELFF. The variable domain in full, completed from reference TRBV19 and TRBJ2-2, reads DGGITQSPKYLFRKEGQNVTLSCEQNLNHDAMYWYRQDPGQGLRLIYYSQIVNDFQKGDIAEGYSVSREKKESFPLTVTSAQKNPTAFYLCASSLGPQRGELFFGEGSRLTVL.

This chain uses TRBV18 with TRBJ1-5, with D tentatively TRBD1 (6 bases). V was clipped by 3 bases and J by 6 bases, with 15 bases between them. The CDR3 consists of 15 residues. CDR1 is KGHSH, CDR2 LQKENI, per germline. The CDR3 region is CASSPKTGSGQPQHF. The CDR3 DNA reads TGTGCCAGCTCACCGAAAACAGGGAGTGGTCAGCCCCAGCATTTT.

J is TRBJ2-7 and V is TRBV20-1; 8 positions match TRBD2. J lost 4 bases, V lost 3 bases, and 5 bases had no gene match. The CDR3 extends over 13 amino acids. Germline V gene lookup returns CDR1 DFQATT and CDR2 SNEGSKA (reference sequence). CDR3 sequence: CSASVAGSYEQYV. The CDR3 nucleotides read TGCAGTGCTAGTGTAGCGGGGTCTTACGAGCAGTACGTC.

The chain couples TRBV28 to TRBJ2-1; no firm D call. The V end lost 2 bases, the J end lost 12 bases, and 11 bases lay between the germline ends. There are 12 residues in the CDR3. Germline CDR1 reads MDHEN; CDR2 reads SYDVKM. CDR3 loop: CASSLTQTVQFF. CDR3 in DNA: TGTGCCAGCAGTTTAACCCAAACGGTGCAGTTCTTC.

This clone was picked up a small number of times. The chain carries TRBV9 and TRBJ1-6; 7 bases are shared with TRBD1. The CDR3 totals 14 residues. CDR1 SGDLS and CDR2 YYNGEE come from the germline V gene. Trimming took 4 bases from V and 7 from J; bases not matched to a gene: 5. This CDR3 is CASSPGQPNSPLHF. CDR3 DNA: TGTGCCAGCAGCCCGGGACAGCCAAATTCACCCCTCCACTTT. The whole variable domain, remainder taken from reference TRBV9 and TRBJ1-6, is DSGVTQTPKHLITATGQRVTLRCSPRSGDLSVYWYQQSLDQGLQFLIQYYNGEERAKGNILERFSAQQFPDLHSELNLSSLELGDSALYFCASSPGQPNSPLHFGNGTRLTVT.

This clone turned up a few times. This chain links TRBV4-1 with TRBJ2-1, with 8 bases lining up with TRBD2. The ends lost 0 bases at V and 2 bases at J; junction bases unmatched: 12. The V gene's germline CDR1 is MGHRA and CDR2 YSYEKL. The CDR3 is 19 residues long. CDR3 coding DNA: TGCGCCAGCAGCCAAGATTCGGCGGGGGGACTTCAAACCTACAATGAGCAGTTCTTC. Encoded protein: CASSQDSAGGLQTYNEQFF.